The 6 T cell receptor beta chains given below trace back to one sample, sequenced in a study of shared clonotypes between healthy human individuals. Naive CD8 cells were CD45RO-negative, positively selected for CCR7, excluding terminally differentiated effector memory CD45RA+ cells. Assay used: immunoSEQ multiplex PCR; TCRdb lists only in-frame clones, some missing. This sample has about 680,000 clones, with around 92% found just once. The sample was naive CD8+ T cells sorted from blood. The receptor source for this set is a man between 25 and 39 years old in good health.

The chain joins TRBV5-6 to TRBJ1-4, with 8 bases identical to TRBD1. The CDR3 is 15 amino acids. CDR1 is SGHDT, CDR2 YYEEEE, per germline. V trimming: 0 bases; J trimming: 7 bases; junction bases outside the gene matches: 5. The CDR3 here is CASSLAQGAREKLFF. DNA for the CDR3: TGTGCCAGCAGCTTGGCTCAGGGGGCGCGTGAAAAACTGTTTTTT.

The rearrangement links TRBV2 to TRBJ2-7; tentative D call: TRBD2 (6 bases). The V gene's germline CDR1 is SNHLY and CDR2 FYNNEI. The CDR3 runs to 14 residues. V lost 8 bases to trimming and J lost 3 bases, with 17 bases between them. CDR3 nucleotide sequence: TGTGCCAGCCGTAGGGTCGGGAGCGACTACGAGCAGTACTTC. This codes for CASRRVGSDYEQYF.

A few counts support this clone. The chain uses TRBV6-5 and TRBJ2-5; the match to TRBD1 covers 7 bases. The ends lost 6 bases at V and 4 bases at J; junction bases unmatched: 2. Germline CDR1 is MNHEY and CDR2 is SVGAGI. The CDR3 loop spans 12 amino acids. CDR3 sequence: CASSPGGETQYF. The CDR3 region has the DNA TGTGCCAGCAGCCCAGGGGGAGAGACCCAGTACTTC.

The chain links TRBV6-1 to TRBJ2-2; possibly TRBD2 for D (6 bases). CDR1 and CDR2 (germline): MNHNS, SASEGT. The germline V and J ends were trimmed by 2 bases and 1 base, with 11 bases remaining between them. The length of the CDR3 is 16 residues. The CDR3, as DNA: TGTGCCAGCAGTGAATTGGACGGGGGGAACACCGGGGAGCTGTTTTTT. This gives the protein CASSELDGGNTGELFF.

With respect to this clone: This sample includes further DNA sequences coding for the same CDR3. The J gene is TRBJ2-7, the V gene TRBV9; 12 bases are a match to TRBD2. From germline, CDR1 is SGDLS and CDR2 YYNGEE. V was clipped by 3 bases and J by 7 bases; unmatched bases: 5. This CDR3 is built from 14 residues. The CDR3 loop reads CASSARLAGDEQYF. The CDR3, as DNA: TGTGCCAGCAGCGCCAGACTAGCGGGAGATGAGCAGTACTTC.

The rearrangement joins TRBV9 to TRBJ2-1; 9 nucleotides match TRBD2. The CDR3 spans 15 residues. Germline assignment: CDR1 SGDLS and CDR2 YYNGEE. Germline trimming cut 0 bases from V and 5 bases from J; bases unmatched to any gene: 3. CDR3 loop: CASSVGLAVNNEQFF. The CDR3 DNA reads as TGTGCCAGCAGCGTAGGACTAGCGGTAAACAATGAGCAGTTCTTC. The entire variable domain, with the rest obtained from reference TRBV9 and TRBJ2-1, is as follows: DSGVTQTPKHLITATGQRVTLRCSPRSGDLSVYWYQQSLDQGLQFLIQYYNGEERAKGNILERFSAQQFPDLHSELNLSSLELGDSALYFCASSVGLAVNNEQFFGPGTRLTVL.